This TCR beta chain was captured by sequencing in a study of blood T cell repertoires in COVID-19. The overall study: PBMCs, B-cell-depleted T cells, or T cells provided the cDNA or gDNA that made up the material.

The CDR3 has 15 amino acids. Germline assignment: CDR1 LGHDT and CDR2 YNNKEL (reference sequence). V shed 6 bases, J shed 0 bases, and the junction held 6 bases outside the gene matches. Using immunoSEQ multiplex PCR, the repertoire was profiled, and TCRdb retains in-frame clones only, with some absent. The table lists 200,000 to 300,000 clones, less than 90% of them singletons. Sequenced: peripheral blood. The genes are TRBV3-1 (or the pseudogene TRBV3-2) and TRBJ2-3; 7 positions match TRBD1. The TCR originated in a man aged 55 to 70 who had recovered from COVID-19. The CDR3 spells CASSLTGISTDTQYF. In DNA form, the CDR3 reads TGTGCCAGCAGTCTGACAGGGATTAGCACAGATACGCAGTATTTT.